This TCR beta chain is from a study of blood T cell repertoires in COVID-19. The wider study: Nucleic acid was either cDNA or gDNA, and it came from T cells, B-cell-depleted T cells, or PBMCs.

Some clones are missing from TCRdb's copy, which holds only in-frame ones; the method was immunoSEQ multiplex PCR. The sample holds 120,000 or so clones, approximately 90% seen once. Sequenced material: peripheral blood. This receptor was taken from a human donor in a cohort sampled during active COVID-19.

In DNA, the CDR3 is TGTGCCAGCAGAACACCCCAGAATTCCATCTATGGCTACACCTTC. Its translation: CASRTPQNSIYGYTF. The chain has TRBV28 and TRBJ1-2; the D is unclear. CDR1 is MDHEN, CDR2 SYDVKM, per germline. Trimming pared 6 bases from V and 4 bases from J, leaving 18 bases between. This CDR3 contains 15 residues.